Here is one T cell receptor beta chain with its context. Its antigen is as yet unknown. The data originate from a study of OX40 agonist ivuxolimab in advanced cancers. Overall study results and limits: What antigens the expanded peripheral T cells recognized was never established.

Baseline, cycle 4 day 1, and cycle 7 day 1 were the blood sampling points. Sequencing used immunoSEQ multiplex PCR; TCRdb keeps in-frame clones, though not all of them. The table shows 70,000 to 95,000 clones, with 88% occurring only once. The sequence was collected from an adult with an advanced solid tumor such as melanoma, head and neck, liver or kidney cancer. The sample in question was CD4+ or CD8+ T cells sorted from blood, obtained in a trial of the OX40 agonist ivuxolimab.

The CDR3 sequence: CAISESGPTTGAFF. DNA of the CDR3: TGTGCCATCAGTGAGTCCGGGCCGACTACCGGAGCTTTCTTT. The chain joins TRBV10-3 to TRBJ1-1; no reliable D call. CDR3 length: 14 amino acids. Per the germline V gene, CDR1 is ENHRY and CDR2 is SYGVKD. Trimming shortened V by 0 bases and J by 10 bases, and 15 bases separated the two germline ends.